This is a list of T cell receptor beta chains from one sample in a study of early T cells in non-severe SARS-CoV-2 infection. TCRdb reprocessed the 5' RACE reads with MiXCR, giving one entry per CDR3 protein. Among around 68,000 distinct CDR3 sequences listed, around 13% were seen once. This specimen was whole blood, taken at baseline. These TCRs come from an adult who was a healthcare worker with PCR-confirmed SARS-CoV-2 infection or an uninfected control (not recorded which). CDR3s include the opening cysteine and the closing phenylalanine or tryptophan. D genes are given only for firm matches. Rows give clone size only sometimes, using once, few, many, or a class for an expanded clone.

d_call: -; clone_size: -; j_call: TRBJ1-4; v_call: TRBV4-3; cdr3_nt: TGCGCCAGCAGCAGGGGGGACGTAGCTAATGAAAAACTGTTTTTT; cdr3_aa: CASSRGDVANEKLFF
d_call: -; clone_size: few; j_call: TRBJ2-3; v_call: TRBV11-2; cdr3_nt: TGTGCCAGCAGCTTTGCCACAGATACGCAGTATTTT; cdr3_aa: CASSFATDTQYF
d_call: -; clone_size: many; j_call: TRBJ2-1; v_call: TRBV7-2; cdr3_nt: TGTGCCAGCAGCCTATTGGGGCCCCAGTACAATGAGCAGTTCTTC; cdr3_aa: CASSLLGPQYNEQFF
d_call: TRBD1; clone_size: medium-sized; j_call: TRBJ2-2; v_call: TRBV20-1; cdr3_nt: TGCAGTGCTAAAGGGACAGGGGACACCGGGGAGCTGTTTTTT; cdr3_aa: CSAKGTGDTGELFF
d_call: -; clone_size: many; j_call: TRBJ2-7; v_call: TRBV12-3/TRBV12-4; cdr3_nt: TGTGCCAGCAGTCGAGGGGCGGACCACGAGCAGTACTTC; cdr3_aa: CASSRGADHEQYF
d_call: -; clone_size: -; j_call: TRBJ2-1; v_call: TRBV14; cdr3_nt: TGTGCCAGCAGCCAAGGGTACGCGGGTTCCTACAATGAGCAGTTCTTC; cdr3_aa: CASSQGYAGSYNEQFF
d_call: -; clone_size: few; j_call: TRBJ1-5; v_call: TRBV11-2; cdr3_nt: TGTGCCAGCAGCTTAGTCAGCAATCAGCCCCAGCATTTT; cdr3_aa: CASSLVSNQPQHF
d_call: TRBD1; clone_size: many; j_call: TRBJ2-1; v_call: TRBV12-5; cdr3_nt: TGTGCTAGTGGCCACCGTCAGGGGGTTTACAATGAGCAGTTCTTC; cdr3_aa: CASGHRQGVYNEQFF
d_call: TRBD2; clone_size: few; j_call: TRBJ2-3; v_call: TRBV20-1; cdr3_nt: TGCAGTGCTAGAGATTGGGCGGGAGCGACTGATACGCAGTATTTT; cdr3_aa: CSARDWAGATDTQYF
d_call: -; clone_size: few; j_call: TRBJ2-5; v_call: TRBV20-1; cdr3_nt: TGCAGTGCTAGAGATTGGCGGGGGCCTTCGGAGACCCAGTACTTC; cdr3_aa: CSARDWRGPSETQYF
d_call: TRBD1; clone_size: -; j_call: TRBJ1-1; v_call: TRBV6-1; cdr3_nt: TGTGCCAGCAGTGAGACAGGGGTAAGCACTGAAGCTTTCTTT; cdr3_aa: CASSETGVSTEAFF
d_call: -; clone_size: few; j_call: TRBJ2-7; v_call: TRBV27; cdr3_nt: TGTGCCAGCAGTTCCCTCCGCAGGCTAGGGAACGAGCAGTACTTC; cdr3_aa: CASSSLRRLGNEQYF
d_call: TRBD1; clone_size: few; j_call: TRBJ2-3; v_call: TRBV11-2; cdr3_nt: TGTGCCAGCAGCTGGGGACAGCCAGATACGCAGTATTTT; cdr3_aa: CASSWGQPDTQYF
d_call: -; clone_size: -; j_call: TRBJ1-5; v_call: TRBV19; cdr3_nt: TGTGCCAGTAGAGTAACAGGGAGTCAGCCCCAGCATTTT; cdr3_aa: CASRVTGSQPQHF
d_call: TRBD1; clone_size: medium-sized; j_call: TRBJ1-2; v_call: TRBV20-1; cdr3_nt: TGCAGTGCTAGAGATCGTGAGGGGGCCGGCTATGGCTACACCTTC; cdr3_aa: CSARDREGAGYGYTF
d_call: TRBD1; clone_size: many; j_call: TRBJ1-2; v_call: TRBV29-1; cdr3_nt: TGCAGCGTTGAAGTTACAGGGGGCCTCGCTAACTATGGCTACACCTTC; cdr3_aa: CSVEVTGGLANYGYTF
d_call: -; clone_size: few; j_call: TRBJ2-7; v_call: TRBV7-2; cdr3_nt: TGTGCCAGCAGCCCGAAGAAATTGGACAGCGCATCCCGTTACTACGAGCAGTACTTC; cdr3_aa: CASSPKKLDSASRYYEQYF
d_call: TRBD2; clone_size: -; j_call: TRBJ2-1; v_call: TRBV4-2; cdr3_nt: TGTGCCAGCAGCCAAGTGCCAGCGGGGGTTTCTGAGCAGTTCTTC; cdr3_aa: CASSQVPAGVSEQFF
d_call: -; clone_size: -; j_call: TRBJ2-3; v_call: TRBV11-2; cdr3_nt: TGTGCCAGCAGCCCCTTAATGGGTACAGATACGCAGTATTTT; cdr3_aa: CASSPLMGTDTQYF
d_call: TRBD2; clone_size: -; j_call: TRBJ2-5; v_call: TRBV12-3/TRBV12-4; cdr3_nt: TGTGCCAGCAGTTCACTAGCGGCAGAGACCCAGTACTTC; cdr3_aa: CASSSLAAETQYF
d_call: -; clone_size: few; j_call: TRBJ1-6; v_call: TRBV7-6; cdr3_nt: TGTGCCAGCAGCTTAGACGCGGGTTCACCCCTCCACTTT; cdr3_aa: CASSLDAGSPLHF
d_call: TRBD1; clone_size: -; j_call: TRBJ1-1; v_call: TRBV20-1; cdr3_nt: TGCAGTGCTGCGAGACAGGGGGCGAACACTGAAGCTTTCTTT; cdr3_aa: CSAARQGANTEAFF
d_call: TRBD1; clone_size: -; j_call: TRBJ2-5; v_call: TRBV28; cdr3_nt: TGTGCCAGCAGTCTCCGGGACAGTAGCCAAGAGACCCAGTACTTC; cdr3_aa: CASSLRDSSQETQYF
d_call: TRBD2; clone_size: few; j_call: TRBJ2-3; v_call: TRBV6-5; cdr3_nt: TGTGCCAGCAGTTTAGCGGGTCACACAGATACGCAGTATTTT; cdr3_aa: CASSLAGHTDTQYF
d_call: TRBD1; clone_size: few; j_call: TRBJ2-7; v_call: TRBV7-9; cdr3_nt: TGTGCCAGCAGCCCTAAGGACAGGGTGTACGAGCAGTACTTC; cdr3_aa: CASSPKDRVYEQYF
d_call: -; clone_size: -; j_call: TRBJ1-5; v_call: TRBV19; cdr3_nt: TGTGCCAGTAGAGAAATAGGGCTTATTATTAGCAATCAGCCCCAGCATTTT; cdr3_aa: CASREIGLIISNQPQHF
d_call: -; clone_size: many; j_call: TRBJ2-7; v_call: TRBV7-2; cdr3_nt: TGTGCCAGCAGCTCCGGGACCTGGTACGAGCAGTACTTC; cdr3_aa: CASSSGTWYEQYF
d_call: -; clone_size: many; j_call: TRBJ2-7; v_call: TRBV7-2; cdr3_nt: TGTGCCAGCAGCTTAGAACAGGGTAGGGAGCAGTACTTC; cdr3_aa: CASSLEQGREQYF
d_call: -; clone_size: medium-sized; j_call: TRBJ2-3; v_call: TRBV6-4; cdr3_nt: TGTGCCAGCAGTGACGGGGGGCCAGATACGCAGTATTTT; cdr3_aa: CASSDGGPDTQYF
d_call: -; clone_size: few; j_call: TRBJ2-3; v_call: TRBV14; cdr3_nt: TGTGCCAGCAGCCAAGGTTACACGAACACAGATACGCAGTATTTT; cdr3_aa: CASSQGYTNTDTQYF
d_call: -; clone_size: few; j_call: TRBJ1-1; v_call: TRBV19; cdr3_nt: TGTGCCAGTAGTACAGGGAACACTGAAGCTTTCTTT; cdr3_aa: CASSTGNTEAFF
d_call: TRBD2; clone_size: few; j_call: TRBJ2-3; v_call: TRBV6-5; cdr3_nt: TGTGCGACGCGGCGGGAGGGCACAGATACGCAGTATTTT; cdr3_aa: CATRREGTDTQYF
d_call: TRBD2; clone_size: -; j_call: TRBJ2-7; v_call: TRBV20-1; cdr3_nt: TGCAGTGCCGGGACTAGCGGGGGTTCCGACGAGCAGTACTTC; cdr3_aa: CSAGTSGGSDEQYF
d_call: TRBD2; clone_size: -; j_call: TRBJ2-3; v_call: TRBV28; cdr3_nt: TGTGCCAGCAGGTTCGGGGGGGGTGGAGATACGCAGTATTTT; cdr3_aa: CASRFGGGGDTQYF
d_call: -; clone_size: -; j_call: TRBJ2-2; v_call: TRBV27; cdr3_nt: TGTGCCAGCAGATTCAACACCGGGGAGCTGTTTTTT; cdr3_aa: CASRFNTGELFF
d_call: TRBD1; clone_size: -; j_call: TRBJ1-1; v_call: TRBV6-5; cdr3_nt: TGTGCCAGCAGTCATCAGGGGGCTGGCGCTGAAGCTTTCTTT; cdr3_aa: CASSHQGAGAEAFF
d_call: -; clone_size: few; j_call: TRBJ1-1; v_call: TRBV11-2; cdr3_nt: TGTGCCAGCAGCTTAGATCTTTCTGGGGGCACCGCGGCTTTCTTT; cdr3_aa: CASSLDLSGGTAAFF
d_call: -; clone_size: few; j_call: TRBJ1-1; v_call: TRBV29-1; cdr3_nt: TGCAGCGTTGATCCCGGGGTGAACACTGAAGCTTTCTTT; cdr3_aa: CSVDPGVNTEAFF
d_call: TRBD1; clone_size: few; j_call: TRBJ1-5; v_call: TRBV6-1; cdr3_nt: TGTGCCAGCAGTGAAGCCTGGGCAGGGGGCCGACAGCCCCAGCATTTT; cdr3_aa: CASSEAWAGGRQPQHF
d_call: TRBD2; clone_size: -; j_call: TRBJ2-7; v_call: TRBV30; cdr3_nt: TGTGCCTGGACTAGCGGGTACGAGCAGTACTTC; cdr3_aa: CAWTSGYEQYF
d_call: -; clone_size: -; j_call: TRBJ1-1; v_call: TRBV28; cdr3_nt: TGTGCCAGCAGTCCTCCCCGGGACTTACACACTGAAGCTTTCTTT; cdr3_aa: CASSPPRDLHTEAFF
d_call: TRBD2; clone_size: many; j_call: TRBJ2-1; v_call: TRBV20-1; cdr3_nt: TGCAGTGCCCTTTTGGGACTAGCGAAAGGCGAGCAGTTCTTC; cdr3_aa: CSALLGLAKGEQFF
d_call: TRBD1; clone_size: -; j_call: TRBJ1-5; v_call: TRBV28; cdr3_nt: TGTGCCAGCAGTCGCCAGGGGGCCCATCAGCCCCAGCATTTT; cdr3_aa: CASSRQGAHQPQHF
d_call: TRBD1; clone_size: -; j_call: TRBJ2-3; v_call: TRBV3-1; cdr3_nt: TGTGCCAGCAGCCAAGATCTGCCTGGGACAGCGACTAGCACAGATACGCAGTATTTT; cdr3_aa: CASSQDLPGTATSTDTQYF
d_call: -; clone_size: -; j_call: TRBJ2-1; v_call: TRBV7-9; cdr3_nt: TGTGCCAGCAAAGGAGGTGGGAGTGCCTACAATGAGCAGTTCTTC; cdr3_aa: CASKGGGSAYNEQFF
d_call: TRBD1; clone_size: -; j_call: TRBJ2-7; v_call: TRBV29-1; cdr3_nt: TGCAGCGTTGAGAGGTCAGGGGGCTACGAGCAGTACTTC; cdr3_aa: CSVERSGGYEQYF